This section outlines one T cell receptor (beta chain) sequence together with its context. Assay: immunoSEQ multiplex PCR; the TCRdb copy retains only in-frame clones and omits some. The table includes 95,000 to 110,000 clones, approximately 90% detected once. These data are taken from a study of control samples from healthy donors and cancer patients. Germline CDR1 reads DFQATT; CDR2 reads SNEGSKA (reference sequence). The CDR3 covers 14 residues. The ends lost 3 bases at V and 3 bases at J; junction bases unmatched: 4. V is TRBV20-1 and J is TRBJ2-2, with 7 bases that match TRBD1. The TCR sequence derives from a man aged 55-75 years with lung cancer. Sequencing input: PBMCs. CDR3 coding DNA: TGCAGTGCTAGTGACAGGGAAGACACCGGGGAGCTGTTTTTT. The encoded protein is CSASDREDTGELFF.